The TCR beta chain described here comes from a study of T cell changes during pregnancy in multiple sclerosis. Assay used: immunoSEQ multiplex PCR; TCRdb lists only in-frame clones, some missing. The sample lists about 44,000 clones, around 89% occurring once. There are 16 residues in the CDR3. The germline V and J ends were trimmed by 0 bases and 5 bases, with 16 bases remaining between them. Germline loops: CDR1 MGHRA, CDR2 YSYEKL. This clonotype originated in a female donor with multiple sclerosis, enrolled in a pregnancy study. The sample consisted of CD4+ T cells from peripheral blood mononuclear cells, taken after pregnancy. This chain joins TRBV4-1 and TRBJ1-1; perhaps TRBD1 as D (6 bases). DNA of the CDR3: TGCGCCAGCAGCCAAGATACTTCAGGGGCGCGGACTGAAGCTTTCTTT. This translates into CASSQDTSGARTEAFF.